The source of this TCR beta chain is a study of cytomegalovirus exposure and HLA in healthy donors. Study-wide context: Early release data held 80 million to 100 million unique TCRs from HLA-typed donors. Study-level results: The study flagged about 150 TCR beta chains as cytomegalovirus-associated. A cluster of highly shared sequence variants was likely a sequencing artifact. Of the V segments, some could not be distinguished, including TRBV6-2 and TRBV6-3, and were excluded.

In the PCR, 60 Vbeta and 13 Jbeta primers were used. The method was immunoSEQ multiplex PCR; TCRdb's version includes in-frame clones alone and lacks a portion of them. The sample has 85,000 to 110,000 clones. As concerns this clone: The antigen is not known.

Germline CDR1 and CDR2: SGHRS and YFSETQ. J lost 2 bases, V lost 5 bases, and 5 bases had no gene match. This CDR3 has 16 residues. The gene calls are TRBV5-1 and TRBJ2-3; 13 bases fit TRBD2. The specimen sequenced was PBMCs. This receptor was taken from a middle-aged man in good health and CMV-seronegative. Here the CDR3 DNA reads TGCGCCAGCAGATTCGGACTAGCGGGGGACACAGATACGCAGTATTTT. Translating it yields CASRFGLAGDTDTQYF.